What follows describes a single T cell receptor (beta chain). Its antigen remains unknown. A J-beta primer mix and a sample-barcoded 5' primer were used in a second PCR of roughly 6 to 11 cycles. Sequencing yielded, for each sample, at least 3 million paired-end reads carrying CDR3. Using its own MiXCR run on the 5' RACE reads, TCRdb lists one record per CDR3 protein. Of about 830,000 distinct CDR3 sequences listed, more than 45% are singletons. This entry is derived from a study of blood T cells in healthy people across ages. Overall study findings and caveats: Higher diversity, along with more naive CD4+ cells, distinguished long-lived donors from aged donors. Expanded clonotype shifts may have been confounded, as the donors had an unknown CMV status.

Total RNA extraction produced at least 5.5 micrograms (per sample) for the study. Germline assignment: CDR1 SEHNR and CDR2 FQNEAQ (reference sequence). This CDR3 is built from 20 residues. Unmatched junction bases numbered 23, after V lost 6 bases and J lost 5 bases. V and J are TRBV7-9 and TRBJ2-1; 9 positions match TRBD1. This TCR was recovered from a man aged 25-40 years in good health. Sequenced sample: blood. As DNA, the CDR3 is TGTGCCAGCAGACGAGGTCGGGACAGGGTGGAAAGAATTAGGCACAATGAGCAGTTCTTC. This translates into CASRRGRDRVERIRHNEQFF.